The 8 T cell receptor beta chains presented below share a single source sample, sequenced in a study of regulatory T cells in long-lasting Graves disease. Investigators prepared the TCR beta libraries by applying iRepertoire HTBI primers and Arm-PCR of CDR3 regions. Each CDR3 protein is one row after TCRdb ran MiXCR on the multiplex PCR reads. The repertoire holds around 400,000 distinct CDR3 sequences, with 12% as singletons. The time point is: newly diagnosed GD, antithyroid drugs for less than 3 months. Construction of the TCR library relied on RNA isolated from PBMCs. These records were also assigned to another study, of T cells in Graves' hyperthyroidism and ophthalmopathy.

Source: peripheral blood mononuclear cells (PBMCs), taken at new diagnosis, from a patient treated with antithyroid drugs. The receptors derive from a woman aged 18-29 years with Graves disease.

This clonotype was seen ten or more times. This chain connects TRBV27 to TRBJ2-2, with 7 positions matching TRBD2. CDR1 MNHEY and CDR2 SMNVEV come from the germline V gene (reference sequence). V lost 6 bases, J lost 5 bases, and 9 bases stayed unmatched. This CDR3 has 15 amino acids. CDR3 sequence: CASSPDGGGTGELFF. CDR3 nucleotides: TGTGCCAGCAGCCCTGACGGGGGAGGGACCGGGGAGCTGTTTTTT.

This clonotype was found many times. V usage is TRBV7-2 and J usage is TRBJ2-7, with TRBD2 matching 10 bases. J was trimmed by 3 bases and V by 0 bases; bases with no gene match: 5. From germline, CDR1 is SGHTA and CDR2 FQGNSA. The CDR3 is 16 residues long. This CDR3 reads CASSLASSGSVYEQYF. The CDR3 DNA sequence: TGTGCCAGCAGCTTAGCGTCTAGCGGGAGTGTCTACGAGCAGTACTTC. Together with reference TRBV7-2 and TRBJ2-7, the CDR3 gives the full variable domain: GAGVSQSPSNKVTEKGKDVELRCDPISGHTALYWYRQSLGQGLEFLIYFQGNSAPDKSGLPSDRFSAERTGGSVSTLTIQRTQQEDSAVYLCASSLASSGSVYEQYFGPGTRLTVT.

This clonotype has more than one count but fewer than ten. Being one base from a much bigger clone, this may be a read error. This CDR3 reads CSASMQALRQETQYF. CDR3 nucleotide sequence: TGCAGTGCTAGTATGCAAGCACTACGTCAAGAGACCCAGTACTTC. V is TRBV20-1 and J is TRBJ2-5; D remains unclear. Deletions cut 3 bases from V and 2 bases from J, with 16 bases between. CDR1 is DFQATT, CDR2 SNEGSKA, per germline (reference sequence). The CDR3 extends over 15 amino acids.

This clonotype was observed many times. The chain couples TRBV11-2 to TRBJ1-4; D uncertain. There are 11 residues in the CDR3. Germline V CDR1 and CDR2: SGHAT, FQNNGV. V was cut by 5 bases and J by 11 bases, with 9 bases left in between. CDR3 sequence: CASSLRWKLFF. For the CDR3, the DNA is TGTGCCAGCAGCCTGCGGTGGAAACTGTTTTTT.

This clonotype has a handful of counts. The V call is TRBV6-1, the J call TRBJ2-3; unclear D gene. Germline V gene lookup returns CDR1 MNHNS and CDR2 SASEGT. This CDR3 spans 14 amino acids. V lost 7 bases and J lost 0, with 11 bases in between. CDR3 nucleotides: TGTGCCAGCACGAGGACCCCTAGCACAGATACGCAGTATTTT. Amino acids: CASTRTPSTDTQYF.

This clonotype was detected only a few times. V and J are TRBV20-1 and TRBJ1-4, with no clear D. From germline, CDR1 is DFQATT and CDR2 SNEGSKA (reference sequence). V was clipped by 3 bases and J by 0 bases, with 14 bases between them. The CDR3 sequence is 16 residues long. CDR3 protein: CSASTPRRTTNEKLFF. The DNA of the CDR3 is TGCAGTGCTAGTACCCCCCGGCGGACAACTAATGAAAAACTGTTTTTT.

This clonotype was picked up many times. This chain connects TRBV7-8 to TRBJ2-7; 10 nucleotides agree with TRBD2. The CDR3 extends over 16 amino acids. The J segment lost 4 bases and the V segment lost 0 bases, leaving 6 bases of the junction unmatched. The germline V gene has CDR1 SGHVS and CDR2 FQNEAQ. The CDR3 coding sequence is TGTGCCAGCAGCTTAGCCCAAAGACTAGCGGGTTACGAGCAGTACTTC. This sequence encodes CASSLAQRLAGYEQYF.

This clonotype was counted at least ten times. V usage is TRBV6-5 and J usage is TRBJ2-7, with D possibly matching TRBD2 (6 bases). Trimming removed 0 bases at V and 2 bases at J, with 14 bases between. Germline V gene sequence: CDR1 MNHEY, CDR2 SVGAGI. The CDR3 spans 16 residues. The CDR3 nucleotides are TGTGCCAGCAGTTACTCGCTAACGGGAGCACCCTACGAGCAGTACTTC. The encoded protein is CASSYSLTGAPYEQYF.